These 15 T cell receptor beta chains originate from one sample sequenced in a study of T cells after yellow fever vaccination. TCRdb passed the 5' RACE reads through MiXCR, listing each CDR3 protein once. The sample lists about 73,000 distinct CDR3 sequences, around 7.7% seen once, with about two fifths in the top ten. Material: CD8+ T cells sorted from PBMCs, obtained on the day of the yellow fever booster vaccination. All receptors come from a man aged 25 to 40 who received the YFV17D yellow fever vaccine.

V and J are TRBV4-3 and TRBJ2-7; D might be TRBD1 or TRBD2, each matching 6 bases. Germline CDR1 is LGHNA and CDR2 is YSLEER. The CDR3 runs to 16 residues. The germline V and J ends were trimmed by 1 base and 0 bases, with 13 bases remaining between them. The CDR3 nucleotides are TGCGCCAGCAGCCAAGGGGGGGACATGACCTCCTACGAGCAGTACTTC. This encodes CASSQGGDMTSYEQYF.

The chain carries TRBV20-1 and TRBJ2-3; 8 bases are shared with TRBD2. The V gene end was trimmed by 0 bases and the J gene end by 5 bases; junction bases not matched to a gene: 4. This CDR3 comprises 14 residues. Germline CDR1 and CDR2: DFQATT and SNEGSKA (reference sequence). The CDR3 here is CSARDRLAGDTQYF. DNA of the CDR3: TGCAGTGCTAGAGATCGGCTAGCGGGAGATACGCAGTATTTT.

This clonotype came up many times. The V gene is TRBV7-9, the J gene TRBJ2-1; D ambiguous. Germline values: CDR1 SEHNR, CDR2 FQNEAQ (reference sequence). The CDR3 loop spans 17 amino acids. The ends were cut back, 5 bases at V and 0 bases at J, with 17 bases in the middle. This CDR3 reads CASSPPISPGSYNEQFF. The CDR3 bases are TGTGCCAGCAGCCCACCCATCAGTCCGGGCTCCTACAATGAGCAGTTCTTC.

In its sample, this clonotype was seen once. This chain joins TRBV20-1 and TRBJ2-3, with a tentative D call TRBD1 (8 bases). Germline loops: CDR1 DFQATT, CDR2 SNEGSKA (reference sequence). The CDR3 has 18 amino acids. Trimming pared 6 bases from V and 3 bases from J, leaving 28 bases between. The CDR3 DNA follows: TGCAGTGCACAGGGGGTGGTAGCGGGCCTAGGGGCAACAGATACGCAGTATTTT. Its translation is CSAQGVVAGLGATDTQYF.

The chain is built from TRBV14 and TRBJ2-3; D remains ambiguous. The CDR3 is 15 amino acids. CDR1 and CDR2 (germline): SGHDN, FVKESK. V lost 8 bases to trimming and J lost 0 bases, with 15 bases between them. The CDR3 reads CASRAPVPSTDTQYF. The CDR3 nucleotides are TGTGCCAGCCGGGCCCCGGTACCTAGCACAGATACGCAGTATTTT.

The chain uses TRBV5-1 and TRBJ2-1; 13 positions agree with TRBD2. J gave up 5 bases and V 6 bases, and 2 bases lay outside the gene matches. The V gene's germline CDR1 is SGHRS and CDR2 YFSETQ. This CDR3 is 14 amino acids long. For the CDR3, the DNA is TGCGCCAGCACTGGACTAGCGGGGGACAATGAGCAGTTCTTC. It is translated as CASTGLAGDNEQFF.

A few counts support this clonotype. This rearrangement joins TRBV9 to TRBJ2-5; tentatively, D is TRBD2 (5 bases). The CDR3 has 13 amino acids. The V end lost 3 bases, the J end lost 4 bases, and 10 bases lay between the germline ends. The germline gives CDR1 SGDLS, CDR2 YYNGEE. This chain's CDR3 is CASSALGGETQYF. CDR3 bases: TGTGCCAGCAGCGCCCTAGGAGGAGAGACCCAGTACTTC.

This clonotype came up a few times. V gene TRBV5-4 combines with J gene TRBJ2-7; D might be TRBD1 or TRBD2, each matching 5 bases. This CDR3 contains 15 residues. In germline, CDR1 is SGHNT, CDR2 YYREEE (reference sequence). V lost 1 base and J 0 bases, leaving 11 bases between the germline ends. The CDR3 DNA reads as TGTGCCAGCAGCTTGTTCGGGGCAAGCTCCTACGAGCAGTACTTC. Translation gives CASSLFGASSYEQYF. Drawing the rest from reference TRBV5-4 and TRBJ2-7, the complete variable domain is ETGVTQSPTHLIKTRGQQVTLRCSSQSGHNTVSWYQQALGQGPQFIFQYYREEENGRGNFPPRFSGLQFPNYSSELNVNALELDDSALYLCASSLFGASSYEQYFGPGTRLTVT.

The V call is TRBV11-2, the J call TRBJ2-2; D gene unclear. From germline, CDR1 is SGHAT and CDR2 FQNNGV. Trimming left V 0 bases short and J 8 bases short, with 13 bases between. CDR3 length: 15 amino acids. DNA of the CDR3: TGTGCCAGCAGCTTAGATGCTGGGTTTGTGGGGGAGCTGTTTTTT. It encodes CASSLDAGFVGELFF.

The chain has TRBV19 and TRBJ2-1, with TRBD1 matching over 9 bases. Looked up from germline, CDR1 is LNHDA and CDR2 is SQIVND (reference sequence). The CDR3 covers 15 residues. The trim removed 7 bases at V and 5 bases at J, leaving 9 bases unmatched. The CDR3 protein is CASTPLGQGNNEQFF. CDR3 DNA sequence: TGTGCCAGTACCCCGTTAGGACAGGGGAACAATGAGCAGTTCTTC.

This clonotype was counted between two and nine times. V and J are TRBV7-7 and TRBJ2-2, with D uncertain. The ends were cut back, 5 bases at V and 4 bases at J, with 11 bases in the middle. Germline V gene sequence: CDR1 SSHAT, CDR2 FNYEAQ (reference sequence). The CDR3 is 14 amino acids. This CDR3 is CASSLAWGTGELFF. DNA of the CDR3: TGTGCCAGCAGCCTGGCGTGGGGCACCGGGGAGCTGTTTTTT. Together with reference TRBV7-7 and TRBJ2-2, the CDR3 gives the full variable domain: GAGVSQSPRYKVTKRGQDVTLRCDPISSHATLYWYQQALGQGPEFLTYFNYEAQPDKSGLPSDRFSAERPEGSISTLTIQRTEQRDSAMYRCASSLAWGTGELFFGEGSRLTVL.

The CDR3 region has the DNA TGTGCCAGCAGTTATAACCAGGGCCCCGAAATCGCAGATACGCAGTATTTT. The encoded protein is CASSYNQGPEIADTQYF. This rearrangement joins TRBV6-2 or TRBV6-3 to TRBJ2-3; D is possibly TRBD1 (5 bases). V lost 3 bases and J 4 bases, leaving 20 bases between the germline ends. The CDR3 is 17 residues long. Germline V CDR1 and CDR2: MNHEY, SVGEGT.

This clonotype turned up a few times. The chain couples TRBV29-1 to TRBJ1-1, with TRBD1 matching over 10 bases. Trimming took 7 bases from V and 3 from J; bases not matched to a gene: 5. CDR1 SQVTM and CDR2 ANQGSEA come from the germline V gene. The CDR3 is made up of 13 amino acids. In nucleotides, the CDR3 is TGCAGCGGGGGGACAGGGGAGTACACTGAAGCTTTCTTT. It encodes CSGGTGEYTEAFF.

This clonotype was observed at least ten times. V and J are TRBV13 and TRBJ2-7; no reliable D call. This CDR3 spans 13 amino acids. Trimming shortened V by 5 bases and J by 2 bases, and 10 bases separated the two germline ends. Germline V lookup: CDR1 PRHDT, CDR2 FYEKMQ (reference sequence). The CDR3 bases are TGTGCCAGCAGCACCGGGCTCACCTACGAGCAGTACTTC. Residues: CASSTGLTYEQYF. Complete variable domain (other parts from reference TRBV13 and TRBJ2-7): AAGVIQSPRHLIKEKRETATLKCYPIPRHDTVYWYQQGPGQDPQFLISFYEKMQSDKGSIPDRFSAQQFSDYHSELNMSSLELGDSALYFCASSTGLTYEQYFGPGTRLTVT.

A few counts support this clonotype. This chain joins TRBV20-1 and TRBJ1-1; D is uncertain. Between the trimmed V and J ends, which lost 4 bases and 1 base, there was a span of 16 bases. The CDR3 spans 15 residues. Germline V gene sequence: CDR1 DFQATT, CDR2 SNEGSKA (reference sequence). The CDR3 region is CSAKADWSGNTEAFF. The CDR3 DNA follows: TGCAGTGCTAAGGCGGACTGGTCGGGGAACACTGAAGCTTTCTTT.